This TCR beta chain was sequenced during a study of blood T cell repertoires in COVID-19 (TCRdb year 2020). Background on the whole study: Samples covering the acute and convalescent phases of COVID-19 were provided by collaborators in the United States, Italy and Spain. Deeply sampled blood TCRbeta repertoires from subjects exposed to, actively infected with, or recovered from COVID-19 were included in the dataset. Where available, HLA class I and class II types were obtained from metadata supplied by the sample provider rather than from assay-based typing. The repertoires were made available in a free public database intended to serve as a resource for research on the immune response to SARS-CoV-2. The samples were drawn from the first 160 participants of the ongoing ImmuneRACE study and from over a thousand subjects provided by 6 global collaborators. Nearly every sample came with metadata listing a de-identified subject ID, COVID-19 status, age in years and sex. The prospective study material was composed of cDNA or gDNA derived from T cells, B-cell-depleted T cells, or PBMCs.

Results the study describes overall, beyond this receptor: The quantity of clinical and demographic metadata differed by source and by participant and was supplied without curation.

The collaborating institutions used their own protocols to collect whole blood in K2EDTA tubes. For TCRbeta analysis, collaborator samples were shipped as frozen whole blood, as isolated PBMCs, or as DNA extracted from either sample type. The germline V gene encodes CDR1 SGHTA and CDR2 FQGNSA. The CDR3 spans 14 residues, from the cysteine through the phenylalanine. Of the read, only the CDR3 DNA is kept; its 42 bases are in frame from base 1. V and J are truncated by 3 bases and 0 bases respectively, leaving an intervening sequence of 8 bases. On this clone itself: Its antigen is currently not known. It has no much larger one-base neighbor in the sample; base qualities were not kept.

TCRbeta CDR3 regions were amplified from genomic DNA using the immunoSEQ Assay, a bias-controlled multiplex PCR. The authors processed their data as follows. Within the assay, amplification of reference gene primers was used to estimate how many nucleated cells each sample contained. To quantify the absolute abundance of each unique TCRbeta CDR3 rearrangement, sequence reads were collapsed and filtered. For each sample, productive Simpson clonality was calculated by taking the square root of Simpson's diversity index across productive rearrangements. TCRdb limited this immuneACCESS table to in-frame rearrangements with V and J called. A share of clones is missing; checked studies link under half to unresolved V genes, and the rest is unexplained. For V, J and clone size, that table is used; D and trimming come from the DNA. This sample has around 170,000 clones in its table, and around 83% of those were observed once. The top ten clonotypes cover 1.5% to 1.7% of the sample.

This sequence originates from a human donor in a cohort sampled during active COVID-19. Material: peripheral blood. Here the chain combines TRBV7-2 and TRBJ1-1, with no confidently assigned D gene. The DNA sequence is given as TGTGCCAGCAGCTTGATGGGCGTGAACACTGAAGCTTTCTTT. The encoded protein is CASSLMGVNTEAFF.